Sequencing of this TCR beta chain was carried out in a study of cytomegalovirus exposure and HLA in healthy donors. Looking at the study overall: HLA-typed donors contributed some 85 million unique TCRs, which were held in an early data release.

In the PCR, 60 Vbeta and 13 Jbeta primers were used. Here immunoSEQ multiplex PCR was the method, and the copy in TCRdb shows in-frame clones only, minus some. The sample contains approximately 150,000 clones, roughly two thirds of which appear only once. Germline V gives CDR1 LGHNA, CDR2 YNFKEQ. The CDR3 runs to 17 residues. After removal of 1 base from V and 6 bases from J, the junction contained 12 bases not matched to a gene. Sequences were obtained from PBMCs. This TCR was sampled from a young woman in good health and CMV-seropositive. The chain recombines TRBV4-2 with TRBJ1-2; TRBD1 matches 9 bases. The CDR3 sequence: CASSQVGQGKLNDGYTF. DNA of the CDR3: TGTGCCAGCAGCCAAGTGGGACAGGGAAAATTGAATGATGGCTACACCTTC.